This T cell receptor (beta chain) was sequenced in a study of tumor-infiltrating lymphocytes in oesophageal squamous cell carcinoma. Remarks on this clonotype: Germline is not matched at one junction end, which may reflect a read error.

MiXCR, run by TCRdb on the PCR reads, gives a single entry per CDR3 protein. The data show under 20,000 distinct CDR3 sequences, with 35% to 45% seen just once and approximately 20% held by the top ten. Germline CDR1 reads SGHVS; CDR2 reads FNYEAQ. This CDR3 spans 13 amino acids. The gene calls are TRBV7-6 and TRBJ2-4; possible D gene TRBD2, 6 bases. The J call is in doubt because the DNA end fits TRBJ2-1 better. The sample taken for sequencing was esophageal tumor tissue. The sequence was obtained from a male donor with esophageal squamous cell carcinoma. The CDR3 nucleotides read TGTGCTAGCAGCCTCACCGGGACTGGGGAGCAGTTCTTC. It translates to CASSLTGTGEQFF.